This TCR beta chain emerged from a study of shared clonotypes between healthy human individuals. Method: immunoSEQ multiplex PCR; TCRdb's copy keeps in-frame clones and lacks some. The data contain over 950,000 clones, roughly 77% of them singletons. Study results and caveats: Non-shared clonotypes were found to have lower generation probabilities than the clonotypes that were shared by all four of the sorted-subset donors. Generally, naive subsets came out with larger estimated richness than memory subsets.

This CDR3 comprises 15 residues. Germline loops: CDR1 SQVTM, CDR2 ANQGSEA. The V and J ends lost 4 bases and 5 bases, in that order; junction bases with no gene match: 11. On this clone itself: Its antigen is not identified.

V is TRBV29-1 and J is TRBJ1-3; 7 nucleotides line up with TRBD1. This TCR was sampled from a man aged 18 to 29 in good health. Some clones in this sample may be carry-over from other donors' samples. The specimen sequenced was memory CD4+ T cells from PBMCs. The subset denotes: CD45RA-negative fraction. The CDR3 region has the DNA TGCAGCGTTGCCGAGCGAAGGGGGCTTAGAAACACCATATATTTT. Translation gives CSVAERRGLRNTIYF. Variable domain in full (rest from reference TRBV29-1 and TRBJ1-3): SAVISQKPSRDICQRGTSLTIQCQVDSQVTMMFWYRQQPGQSLTLIATANQGSEATYESGFVIDKFPISRPNLTFSTLTVSNMSPEDSSIYLCSVAERRGLRNTIYFGEGSWLTVV.